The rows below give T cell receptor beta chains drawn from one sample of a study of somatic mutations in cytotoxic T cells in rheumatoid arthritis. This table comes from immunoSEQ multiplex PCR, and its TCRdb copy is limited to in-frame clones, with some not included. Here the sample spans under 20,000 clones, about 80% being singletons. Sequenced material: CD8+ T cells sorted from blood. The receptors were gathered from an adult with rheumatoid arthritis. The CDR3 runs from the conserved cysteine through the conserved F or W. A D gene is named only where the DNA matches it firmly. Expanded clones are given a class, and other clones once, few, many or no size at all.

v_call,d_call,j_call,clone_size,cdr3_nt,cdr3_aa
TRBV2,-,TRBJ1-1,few,TGTGCCAGCAGCCTCCGGGCTTTGAACACTGAAGCTTTCTTT,CASSLRALNTEAFF
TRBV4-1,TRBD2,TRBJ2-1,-,TGCGCCAGCAGCCAAGATCCAGCGGGGGCCAACTACAATGAGCAGTTCTTC,CASSQDPAGANYNEQFF
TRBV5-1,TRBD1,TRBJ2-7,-,TGCGCCAGCAGCCCCGGGACAGGGGGCCGATACGAGCAGTACTTC,CASSPGTGGRYEQYF
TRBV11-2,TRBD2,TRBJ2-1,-,TGTGCCAGCAGCTTAATAAGCGGGGGGGGAAATGAGCAGTTCTTC,CASSLISGGGNEQFF
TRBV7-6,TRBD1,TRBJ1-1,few,TGTGCCAGCAGCTCCCACAGGGGGTCGGACACTGAAGCTTTCTTT,CASSSHRGSDTEAFF
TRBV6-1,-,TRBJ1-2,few,TGTGCCAGCAGTGTTGCTAACTATGGCTACACCTTC,CASSVANYGYTF
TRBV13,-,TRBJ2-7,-,TGTGCCAGCAGCTTAGAGAGGGGATGGGAGCAGTACTTC,CASSLERGWEQYF
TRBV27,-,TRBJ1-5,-,TGTGCCAGCAGCCGTTATAGCAATCAGCCCCAGCATTTT,CASSRYSNQPQHF
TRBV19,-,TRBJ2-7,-,TGTGCCAGTAGTACGGGGCGGTACGAGCAGTACTTC,CASSTGRYEQYF
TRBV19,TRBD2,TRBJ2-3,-,TGTGCCAGTAGCCGACTAGCAAGCCGCACAGATACGCAGTATTTT,CASSRLASRTDTQYF
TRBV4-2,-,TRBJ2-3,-,TGTGCCAGCAGCCCCAAGGCTAGCCCCACAGATACGCAGTATTTT,CASSPKASPTDTQYF
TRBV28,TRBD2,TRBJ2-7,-,TGTGCCAGCAGTTTTTCAGCGGGGTCGCTTCCCTACGAGCAGTACTTC,CASSFSAGSLPYEQYF
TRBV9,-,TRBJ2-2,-,TGTGCCAGCGGACCCCCCGCCGGGGAGCTGTTTTTT,CASGPPAGELFF
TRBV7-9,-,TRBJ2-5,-,TGTGCCAGCAGCAGCCTAGGGCGGGGGCCCTACAACCACCAAGAGACCCAGTACTTC,CASSSLGRGPYNHQETQYF
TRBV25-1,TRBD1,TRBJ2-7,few,TGTGCCAGCAGCGGACTCGGACAGGGAGTTTCCTACGAGCAGTACTTC,CASSGLGQGVSYEQYF
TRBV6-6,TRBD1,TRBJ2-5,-,TGTGCCAGCAGCCCGGACAGGGGGCGATTCGAGACCCAGTACTTC,CASSPDRGRFETQYF
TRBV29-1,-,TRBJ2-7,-,TGCAGCGTCTTGCAGGGGGGCTACGAGCAGTACTTC,CSVLQGGYEQYF
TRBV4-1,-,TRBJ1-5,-,TGCGCCAGCAGCCAAGATTTAATAGCCTATAGCAATCAGCCCCAGCATTTT,CASSQDLIAYSNQPQHF
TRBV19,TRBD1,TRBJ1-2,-,TGTGCCAGTAGAGATAGGGGGGACAGCGACCCTTATGGCTACACCTTC,CASRDRGDSDPYGYTF
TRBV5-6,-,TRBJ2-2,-,TGTGCCATATTTTGGTCAGGGACCACCGGGGAGCTGTTTTTT,CAIFWSGTTGELFF
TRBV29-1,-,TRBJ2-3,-,TGCAGCGCCCAGGGGCTGGAGCTCACAGATACGCAGTATTTT,CSAQGLELTDTQYF
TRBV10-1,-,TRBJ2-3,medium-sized,TGCGCCAGCAGCTGGGGACCAGGGGTTGATACGCAGTATTTT,CASSWGPGVDTQYF
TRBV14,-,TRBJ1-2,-,TGTGCCAGCAGCCAAGATTGGGGGGGGCATGGCTACACCTTC,CASSQDWGGHGYTF
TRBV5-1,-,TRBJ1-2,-,TGCGCCAGCGCCGCGGGGGGAGAGGGCTACACCTTC,CASAAGGEGYTF
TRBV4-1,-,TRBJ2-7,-,TGCGCCAGCAGCCAAGATGGCAGGTTTTACGAGCAGTACTTC,CASSQDGRFYEQYF
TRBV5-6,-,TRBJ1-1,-,TGTGCCAGCAGCCACCCGCAGAACACTGAAGCTTTCTTT,CASSHPQNTEAFF
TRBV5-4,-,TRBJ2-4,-,TGTGCCAGCAGCCCGGAGTCAGTACCAAACATTCAGTACTTC,CASSPESVPNIQYF
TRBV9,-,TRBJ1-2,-,TGTGCCAGCAGCGTAGATGGGGGCGCTGGCTATGGCTACACCTTC,CASSVDGGAGYGYTF
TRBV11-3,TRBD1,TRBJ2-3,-,TGTGCCAGCAGCTTAGATGCCACAGGGGGAAGCACAGATACGCAGTATTTT,CASSLDATGGSTDTQYF
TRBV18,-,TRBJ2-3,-,TGTGCCAGCTCACTAACGACCCCCACAGACTTGGATACGCAGTATTTT,CASSLTTPTDLDTQYF
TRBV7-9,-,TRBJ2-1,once,TGTGCCAGCAGTCAGGCGGGTGAGCAGTTCTTC,CASSQAGEQFF
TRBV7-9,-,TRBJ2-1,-,TGTGCCAGCAGCCCCAAAAGGCTAGGGAGCTCCTACAATGAGCAGTTCTTC,CASSPKRLGSSYNEQFF
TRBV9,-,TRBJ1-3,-,TGTGCCAGCAGCGTAGAAGTGGGGGGTTCTGGAAACACCATATATTTT,CASSVEVGGSGNTIYF
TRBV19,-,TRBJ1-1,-,TGTGCCAGTAGTATGGGGGATAACACTGAAGCTTTCTTT,CASSMGDNTEAFF
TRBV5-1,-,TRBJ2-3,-,TGCGCCAGCAGCTTGGGGGCCAAGGACATCACAGATACGCAGTATTTT,CASSLGAKDITDTQYF
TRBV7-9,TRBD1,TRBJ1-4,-,TGTGCCAGCAAGACCGGGACAGTTAATGAAAAACTGTTTTTT,CASKTGTVNEKLFF
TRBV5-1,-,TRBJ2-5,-,TGCGCCAGCAGCTTAGTCGGCTTGGAGACCCAGTACTTC,CASSLVGLETQYF
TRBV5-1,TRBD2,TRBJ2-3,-,TGCGCCAGCAGCTCCCCAGGAGCGGGGGGTTATCGCACAGATACGCAGTATTTT,CASSSPGAGGYRTDTQYF
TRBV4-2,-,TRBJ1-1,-,TGTGCCAGCAGCCAAGGTATGAACACTGAAGCTTTCTTT,CASSQGMNTEAFF
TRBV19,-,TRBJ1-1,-,TGTGCCACTAGACAACGATGGAACACTGAAGCTTTCTTT,CATRQRWNTEAFF
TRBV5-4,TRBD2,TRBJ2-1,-,TGTGCCAGCAGCTATAGCGGGGGGGCTTACAATGAGCAGTTCTTC,CASSYSGGAYNEQFF
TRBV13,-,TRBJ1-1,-,TGTGCCAGCGCGGGGGGCATAGGGACTGAAGCTTTCTTT,CASAGGIGTEAFF
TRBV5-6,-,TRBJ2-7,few,TGTGCCAGCAGCCTCCGACAGAGAACCTACGAGCAGTACTTC,CASSLRQRTYEQYF
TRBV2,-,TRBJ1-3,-,TGTGCCAGCAGCCGAGGAGGGGTATCTGGAAACACCATATATTTT,CASSRGGVSGNTIYF
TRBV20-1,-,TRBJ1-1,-,TGCAGTGCTAATTCGTACACTGAAGCTTTCTTT,CSANSYTEAFF
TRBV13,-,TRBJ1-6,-,TGTGCCAGCAGCTTGGGCTCGGAGTCACCCCTCCACTTT,CASSLGSESPLHF
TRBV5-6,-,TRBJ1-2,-,TGTGCCAGCAGCACACAGGACTATGGCTACACCTTC,CASSTQDYGYTF
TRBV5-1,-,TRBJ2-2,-,TGCGCCAGTAGATGGGGGATCCAGGGCGGGGAGCTGTTTTTT,CASRWGIQGGELFF
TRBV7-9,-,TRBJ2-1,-,TGTGCCAGCAGCTTAGGGCCTGCACAAATAAACAATGAGCAGTTCTTC,CASSLGPAQINNEQFF
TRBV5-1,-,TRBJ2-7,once,TGCGCCAGCAGTACGGGCGGGGAAGTGTACCCGGCCTACGAGCAGTACTTC,CASSTGGEVYPAYEQYF
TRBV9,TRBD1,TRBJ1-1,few,TGTGCCAGCAGCGTAGGTGGACAGGCTGAAGCTTTCTTT,CASSVGGQAEAFF
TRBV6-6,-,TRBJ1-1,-,TGTGCCAGCAGTTCTCTACAGGGTGAGAACACTGAAGCTTTCTTT,CASSSLQGENTEAFF
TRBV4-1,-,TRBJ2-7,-,TGCGCCAGCAGCCCCCGTGAGTTCTCCTACGAGCAGTACTTC,CASSPREFSYEQYF
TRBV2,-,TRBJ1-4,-,TGTGCCAGCAGTGATTCGGTGACAGTGTTGGTGGGTAGGCTGTTTTTT,CASSDSVTVLVGRLFF
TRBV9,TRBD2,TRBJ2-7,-,TGTGCCAGCAGCGTAGGCGGGGGAAACTACGAGCAGTACTTC,CASSVGGGNYEQYF